This T cell receptor beta chain was captured in a study of OX40 agonist ivuxolimab in advanced cancers. Background on the study: The eligibility criteria allowed prior anti-PD-1, anti-PD-L1 or anti-CTLA-4 therapy, and about 40% had some. Study observations and caveats: Among the lowest peripheral clonal expansion occurred in 0.1-3.0 mg/kg partial responders.

Germline assignment: CDR1 MNHEY and CDR2 SVGAGI. The CDR3 consists of 13 residues. V was cut by 5 bases and J by 5 bases, with 12 bases left in between. The data were produced by immunoSEQ multiplex PCR, yet TCRdb's version contains in-frame clones alone and is incomplete. The sample lists about 35,000 clones; around 93% were seen once. This clone appeared once. Its antigen is not identified. The sample here was CD4+ or CD8+ T cells sorted from blood, taken in a trial of the OX40 agonist ivuxolimab. V gene TRBV6-5 combines with J gene TRBJ2-5, with D perhaps TRBD1 (6 bases). This receptor was obtained from an adult with an advanced solid tumor such as melanoma, head and neck, liver or kidney cancer. The CDR3 sequence: CASSTPGAETQYF. The DNA of the CDR3 is TGTGCCAGCAGTACCCCAGGGGCCGAGACCCAGTACTTC.